This T cell receptor beta chain is from a study of T cell repertoires in cytomegalovirus infection. For the study at large: HLA-C-restricted CMV epitopes, recently identified, and well-studied HLA-B-restricted ones were used by the study. CMV infection plus the matching HLA type was flagged by public TCR beta signatures.

MiXCR, applied by TCRdb to the reads, yields one record per CDR3 protein. The sample includes some 320,000 distinct CDR3 sequences, about 27% of them seen just once. Notes on this clonotype: Antigen specificity is unknown.

The sequence came from a human donor in good health (CMV status not recorded). Some clones in this sample may be carry-over from other donors' samples. This sample comprised cultured PBMCs, obtained from culture after CMV antigen stimulation.

The CDR3, as DNA: TGTGCCAGCAGTTTATGGGACAGGTTCAACTATGGCTACACCTTC. Protein product: CASSLWDRFNYGYTF. The V and J genes are TRBV27 and TRBJ1-2; 8 bases are shared with TRBD1. This CDR3 comprises 15 residues. CDR1 and CDR2 from the germline V gene are MNHEY and SMNVEV (reference sequence). The junction had 3 bases not matched to a gene; V was cut back by 1 base and J by 2 bases.